The sequence of this T cell receptor (beta chain) was determined in a study of CD8 T cells in ankylosing spondylitis. Whole-study results and caveats: Disease-linked clones bore a CD8+ phenotype and were relatively rare in peripheral blood. A motif of eight or nine highly homologous TCR beta variants was seen as apparently characteristic of ankylosing spondylitis blood. In ankylosing spondylitis patients, matched synovial fluid reportedly showed significant enrichment of disease-linked clones. Reports of some motif variants in reactive arthritis synovial fluid and blood predate this one.

A note on this clonotype: The antigen is unknown.

V lost 3 bases and J lost 3; bases outside the gene matches: 7. The CDR3 extends over 16 amino acids. TCR beta libraries were made by quantitative 5'-RACE with molecular barcodes. TCRdb called the 5' RACE reads again in MiXCR, with one record for every CDR3 protein. The sample contains hundreds of thousands of distinct CDR3 sequences, 25% to 30% of which appear only once. The sample was blood, either unsorted or a sorted T cell fraction (not recorded which). This TCR was recovered from a male donor with ankylosing spondylitis. This sequence joins TRBV12-3 or TRBV12-4 and TRBJ2-7; 11 bases fit TRBD2. CDR3 sequence reads: CASSFSRLAGHYEQYF. The DNA of the CDR3 is TGTGCCAGCAGTTTCTCACGACTAGCGGGGCACTACGAGCAGTACTTC.